This T cell receptor (beta chain) was observed in a study of CD8 T cells in Susac syndrome. RNA totalling about 0.5 to 1 ug underwent reverse transcription with random hexamers. With immunoSEQ multiplex PCR, TCR beta CDR3 was amplified across 54 Vbeta and 13 Jbeta. TCRdb processed the immunoSEQ multiplex PCR reads anew with MiXCR; each CDR3 protein has one entry. The sample yields some 400,000 distinct CDR3 sequences, 75% to 90% seen once. The authors sequenced TCR beta from blood CD8+ and CD4+ T cells. The multiple sclerosis control group was made up of treatment-naive patients with stable or active relapsing-remitting disease. It was negative isolation that provided the CD8+ and CD4+ T cells, whereas TEMRA cells were enriched by FACS. The CDR3 is 15 amino acids. Trimming left V 3 bases short and J 7 bases short, with 13 bases between. Looked up from germline, CDR1 is MNHEY and CDR2 is SVGAGI.

The sample consisted of CD8+ T cells from PBMCs. The receptor comes from a human donor with multiple sclerosis. This chain connects TRBV6-5 to TRBJ1-6; D may be TRBD1 (5 bases). CDR3 loop: CASSYMAGSNSPLHF. CDR3 coding DNA: TGTGCCAGCAGTTATATGGCAGGGTCAAATTCACCCCTCCACTTT.